The rows below give T cell receptor beta chains drawn from one sample of a study of blood T cells in healthy people across ages. TCRdb reprocessed the 5' RACE reads with MiXCR, giving one entry per CDR3 protein. Counted here are approximately 820,000 distinct CDR3 sequences, around two fifths occurring once; the ten biggest clones make up roughly 18%. Sequencing was carried out using blood. The source is a man in his 60s in good health. Both conserved end residues are part of each CDR3. A D gene is named only where the DNA matches it firmly. Size tells how often a clone was seen (once, few, many) or the class of an expanded clone, and some rows leave it out.

v_gene	j_gene	abundance	d_gene	CDR3nt	CDR3aa
TRBV4-1	TRBJ1-5	few	-	TGCGCCAGCAGCCAAGATCAGGGGCAGGGTCAGCCCCAGCATTTT	CASSQDQGQGQPQHF
TRBV7-9	TRBJ2-1	-	TRBD2	TGTGCCAGCAGCCGTGCGACTAGCGGGGACAATGAGCAGTTCTTC	CASSRATSGDNEQFF
TRBV27	TRBJ2-7	few	-	TGTGCCAGCAGTCGAGTCCAAGGGGTCGACGAGCAGTACTTC	CASSRVQGVDEQYF
TRBV10-2	TRBJ2-7	-	TRBD2	TGCGCCAGCAGGGAGAGGCGGGGGGGCGACGAGCAGTACTTC	CASRERRGGDEQYF
TRBV15	TRBJ2-1	few	-	TGTGCCACCAGCCACGACAGTTCTCTTAATGAGCAGTTCTTC	CATSHDSSLNEQFF
TRBV10-3	TRBJ2-7	many	TRBD2	TGTGCCATCAGTGAGTCAACAGAGCGGGGGTACTACGAGCAGTACTTC	CAISESTERGYYEQYF
TRBV7-2	TRBJ2-7	-	TRBD2	TGTGCCAGCAGCTTAGGGCTAGCGGGGGGCCTAACCTACGAGCAGTACTTC	CASSLGLAGGLTYEQYF
TRBV10-2	TRBJ2-5	few	TRBD2	TGCGCCAGCAGTGAGTCCAGGACTAGTTGGGGAGAGACCCAGTACTTC	CASSESRTSWGETQYF
TRBV4-3	TRBJ2-5	few	TRBD2	TGCGCCAGCAGCCAAGGGCTAGCGGGTCCGGAGACCCAGTACTTC	CASSQGLAGPETQYF
TRBV3-1	TRBJ1-2	-	-	TGTGCCAGCAGCCAAGATGGCAGGGAATATGGCTACACCTTC	CASSQDGREYGYTF
TRBV9	TRBJ2-1	-	-	TGTGCCAGCAGCACCCCATCAGGGAGCTCCTACAATGAGCAGTTCTTC	CASSTPSGSSYNEQFF
TRBV6-1	TRBJ1-2	-	-	TGTGCCAGCAAGGGAGTGTCAGGGGCAGCTAACTATGGCTACACCTTC	CASKGVSGAANYGYTF
TRBV3-1	TRBJ1-6	few	-	TGTGCCAGCAGCCAAGCGGTGTATAATTCACCCCTCCACTTT	CASSQAVYNSPLHF
TRBV29-1	TRBJ1-1	-	TRBD1	TGCAGCGTTCGCTACCGTCCAGGACAGGGGGGCGGGAACACTGAAGCTTTCTTT	CSVRYRPGQGGGNTEAFF
TRBV5-1	TRBJ1-5	few	TRBD1	TGCGCCAGCAGCTTGTCGGGGACAGGAGGGAATCAGCCCCAGCATTTT	CASSLSGTGGNQPQHF
TRBV3-1	TRBJ1-2	-	-	TGTGCCAGCAGCCAAGTAGGGGGGTCTGGCTACACCTTC	CASSQVGGSGYTF
TRBV5-1	TRBJ2-7	-	-	TGCGCCAGCAGCAGCGCCGCCGGGAGCGAGCAGTACTTC	CASSSAAGSEQYF
TRBV20-1	TRBJ1-5	-	-	TGCAGTGCTCGGAGCACGTTTGGCAATCAGCCCCAGCATTTT	CSARSTFGNQPQHF
TRBV6-5	TRBJ1-1	-	TRBD1	TGTGCCAGCTCAAATGCCGGGACAGGGAACACTGAAGCTTTCTTT	CASSNAGTGNTEAFF
TRBV7-2	TRBJ2-5	few	-	TGTGCCAGCAGCGAACAGGAACAAGAGACCCAGTACTTC	CASSEQEQETQYF
TRBV20-1	TRBJ1-5	-	TRBD1	TGCAGTGCCCTGGACAGGGAAAGCAATCAGCCCCAGCATTTT	CSALDRESNQPQHF
TRBV9	TRBJ1-2	few	TRBD1	TGTGCCAGCAGCGAATGGGGCCAGGGGGCGTCGGGCTACACCTTC	CASSEWGQGASGYTF
TRBV7-2	TRBJ1-5	few	-	TGTGCCAGCAGCTTAATTTGGGGGTATGGAGATCAGCCCCAGCATTTT	CASSLIWGYGDQPQHF
TRBV4-3	TRBJ2-7	few	TRBD2	TGCGCCAGCAGCCAAGAGCGGGGGGGGTACCCCTACGAGCAGTACTTC	CASSQERGGYPYEQYF
TRBV20-1	TRBJ2-1	-	-	TGCAGTGCTAGAGATGGATCCCGCAATGAGCAGTTCTTC	CSARDGSRNEQFF
TRBV11-2	TRBJ1-2	-	-	TGTGCCAGCAGCTTAGATTATGGCCCCTATGGCTACACCTTC	CASSLDYGPYGYTF
TRBV5-6	TRBJ2-1	-	-	TGTGCCAGCACCCTCGCTGGGGTTCGGGATGAGCAGTTCTTC	CASTLAGVRDEQFF
TRBV28	TRBJ1-6	-	-	TGTGCCAGCAGTCCCCAGAGGGTCTCCCCCCACTTT	CASSPQRVSPHF
TRBV6-1	TRBJ2-5	-	-	TGTGCCAGCAGTCCCGGTTTGACCCATAAACCTTGGGGGCAAGAGACCCAGTACTTC	CASSPGLTHKPWGQETQYF
TRBV5-5	TRBJ1-6	-	TRBD1	TGTGCCAGCAGCATTGACAGGGGTTGGCTCCACTTT	CASSIDRGWLHF
TRBV7-9	TRBJ2-1	few	TRBD2	TGTGCCAGCAGTTTTACCGGGACTAGCCTGTTCGATGAGCAGTTCTTC	CASSFTGTSLFDEQFF
TRBV3-1	TRBJ1-6	-	-	TGTGCCAGCAGCCAAATGGACTCACCCCTCCACTTT	CASSQMDSPLHF
TRBV29-1	TRBJ2-3	-	-	TGCAGCGGATCCGGACAGAACACAGATACGCAGTATTTT	CSGSGQNTDTQYF
TRBV6-2/TRBV6-3	TRBJ1-6	-	-	TGTGCCAGCTGGGCTCTTGCCACGGATTCACCCCTCCACTTT	CASWALATDSPLHF
TRBV2	TRBJ2-6	-	-	TGTGCCAGCAGTTTCGGGGTCGGGTCTGGGGCCAACGTCCTGACTTTC	CASSFGVGSGANVLTF
TRBV7-2	TRBJ1-5	-	-	TGTGCCAGCAGCCGAACCTTTAATCAGCCCCAGCATTTT	CASSRTFNQPQHF